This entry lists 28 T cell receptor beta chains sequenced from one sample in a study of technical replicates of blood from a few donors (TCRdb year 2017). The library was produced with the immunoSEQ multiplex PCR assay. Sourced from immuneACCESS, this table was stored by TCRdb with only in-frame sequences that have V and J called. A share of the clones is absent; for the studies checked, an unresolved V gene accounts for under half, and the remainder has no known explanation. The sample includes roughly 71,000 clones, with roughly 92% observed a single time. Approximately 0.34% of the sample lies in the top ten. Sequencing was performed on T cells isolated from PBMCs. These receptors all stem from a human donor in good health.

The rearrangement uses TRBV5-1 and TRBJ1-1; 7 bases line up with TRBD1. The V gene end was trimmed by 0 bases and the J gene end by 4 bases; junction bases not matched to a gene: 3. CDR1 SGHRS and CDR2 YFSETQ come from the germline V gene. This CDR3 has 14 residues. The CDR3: CASSLGQGGTEAFF. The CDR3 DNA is TGCGCCAGCAGCTTGGGACAGGGAGGCACTGAAGCTTTCTTT.

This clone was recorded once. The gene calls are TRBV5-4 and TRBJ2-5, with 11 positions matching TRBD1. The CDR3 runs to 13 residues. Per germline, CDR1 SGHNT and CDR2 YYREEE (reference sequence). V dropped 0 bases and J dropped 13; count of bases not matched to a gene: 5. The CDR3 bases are TGTGCCAGCAGCTTGGCTGGACAGGGGGCCTTGTACTTC. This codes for CASSLAGQGALYF.

Here the CDR3 DNA reads TGTGCCAGCAGCTTAGAGGGGTATGGCTACACCTTC. As protein: CASSLEGYGYTF. V is TRBV7-9 and J is TRBJ1-2, with D tentatively TRBD1 (5 bases). V lost 1 base and J 5 bases, leaving 5 bases between the germline ends. The CDR3 has 12 residues. The germline CDR1 and CDR2 sequences are SEHNR and FQNEAQ (reference sequence).

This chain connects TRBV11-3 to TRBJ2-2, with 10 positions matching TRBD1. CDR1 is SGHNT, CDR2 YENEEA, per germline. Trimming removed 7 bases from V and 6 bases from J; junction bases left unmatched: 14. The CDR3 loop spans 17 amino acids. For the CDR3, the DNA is TGTGCCAGCACCCTCTGGGACAGGGGAAAGGAGTCCGGGGAGCTGTTTTTT. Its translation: CASTLWDRGKESGELFF. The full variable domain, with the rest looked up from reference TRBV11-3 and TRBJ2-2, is EAGVVQSPRYKIIEKKQPVAFWCNPISGHNTLYWYLQNLGQGPELLIRYENEEAVDDSQLPKDRFSAERLKGVDSTLKIQPAELGDSAVYLCASTLWDRGKESGELFFGEGSRLTVL.

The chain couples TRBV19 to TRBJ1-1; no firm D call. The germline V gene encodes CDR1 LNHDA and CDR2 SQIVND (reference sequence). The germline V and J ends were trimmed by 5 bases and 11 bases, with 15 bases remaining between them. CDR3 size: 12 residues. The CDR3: CASSEVPTGAFF. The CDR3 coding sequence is TGTGCCAGTAGTGAGGTCCCCACGGGGGCTTTCTTT.

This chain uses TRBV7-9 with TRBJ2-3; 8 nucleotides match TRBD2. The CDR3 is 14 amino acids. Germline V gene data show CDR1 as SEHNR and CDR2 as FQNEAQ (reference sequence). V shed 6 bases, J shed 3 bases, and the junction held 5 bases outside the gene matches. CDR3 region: CASSGGRPTDTQYF. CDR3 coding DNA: TGTGCCAGCAGTGGCGGGAGGCCTACAGATACGCAGTATTTT.

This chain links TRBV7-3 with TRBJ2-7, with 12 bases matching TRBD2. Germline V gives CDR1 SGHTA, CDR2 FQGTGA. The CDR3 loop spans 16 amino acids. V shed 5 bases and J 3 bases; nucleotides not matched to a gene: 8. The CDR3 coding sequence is TGTGCCAGCAGCATCCAGGGGGGACTAGCGGGCTACGAGCAGTACTTC. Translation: CASSIQGGLAGYEQYF.

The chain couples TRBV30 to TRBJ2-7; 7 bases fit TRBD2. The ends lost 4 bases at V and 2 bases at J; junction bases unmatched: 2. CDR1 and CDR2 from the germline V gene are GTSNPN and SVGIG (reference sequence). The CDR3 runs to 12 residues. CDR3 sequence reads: CAWMAGAYEQYF. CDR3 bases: TGTGCCTGGATGGCGGGAGCCTACGAGCAGTACTTC. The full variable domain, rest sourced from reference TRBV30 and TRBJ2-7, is SQTIHQWPATLVQPVGSPLSLECTVEGTSNPNLYWYRQAAGRGLQLLFYSVGIGQISSEVPQNLSASRPQDRQFILSSKKLLLSDSGFYLCAWMAGAYEQYFGPGTRLTVT.

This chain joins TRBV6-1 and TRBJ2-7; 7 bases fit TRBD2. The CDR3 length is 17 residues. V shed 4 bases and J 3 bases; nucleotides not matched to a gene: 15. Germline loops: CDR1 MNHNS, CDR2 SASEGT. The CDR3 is CASSGVGEGRRFYEQYF. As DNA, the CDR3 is TGTGCCAGCAGTGGGGTGGGGGAGGGCCGCCGCTTCTACGAGCAGTACTTC.

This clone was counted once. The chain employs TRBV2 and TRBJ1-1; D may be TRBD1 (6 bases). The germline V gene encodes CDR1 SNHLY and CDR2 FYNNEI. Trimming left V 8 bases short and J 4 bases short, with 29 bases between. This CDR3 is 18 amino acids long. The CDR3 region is CASQWSPVSGVVRTEAFF. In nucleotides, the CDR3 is TGTGCCAGCCAGTGGTCCCCTGTATCAGGGGTAGTACGCACTGAAGCTTTCTTT.

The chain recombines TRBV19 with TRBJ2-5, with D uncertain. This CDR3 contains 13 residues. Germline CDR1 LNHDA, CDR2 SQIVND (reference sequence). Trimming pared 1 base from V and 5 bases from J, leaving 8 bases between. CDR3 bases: TGTGCCAGTAGTATAGTAATGCGGGAGACCCAGTACTTC. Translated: CASSIVMRETQYF.

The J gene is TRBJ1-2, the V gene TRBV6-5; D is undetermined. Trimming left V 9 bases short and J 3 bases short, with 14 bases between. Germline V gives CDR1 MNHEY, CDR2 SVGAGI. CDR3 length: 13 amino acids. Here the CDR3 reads CASSQQVYYGYTF. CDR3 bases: TGTGCCAGTTCACAGCAAGTGTACTATGGCTACACCTTC.

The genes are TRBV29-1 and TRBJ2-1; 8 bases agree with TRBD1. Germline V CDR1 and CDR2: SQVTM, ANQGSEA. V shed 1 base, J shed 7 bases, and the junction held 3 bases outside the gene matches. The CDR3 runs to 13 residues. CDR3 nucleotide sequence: TGCAGCGTTGAAGGGACAGGGCTGAATGAGCAGTTCTTC. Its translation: CSVEGTGLNEQFF.

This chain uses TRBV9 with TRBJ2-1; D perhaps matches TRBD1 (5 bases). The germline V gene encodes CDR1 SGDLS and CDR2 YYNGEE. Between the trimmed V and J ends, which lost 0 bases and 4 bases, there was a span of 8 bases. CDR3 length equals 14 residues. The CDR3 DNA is TGTGCCAGCAGCGTAGATCCAGGGTACAATGAGCAGTTCTTC. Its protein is CASSVDPGYNEQFF.

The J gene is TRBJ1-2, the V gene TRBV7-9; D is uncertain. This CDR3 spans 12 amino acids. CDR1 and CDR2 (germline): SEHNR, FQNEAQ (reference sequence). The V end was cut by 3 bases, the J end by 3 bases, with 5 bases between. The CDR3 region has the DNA TGTGCCAGCAGCTTCCGGTACTATGGCTACACCTTC. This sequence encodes CASSFRYYGYTF.

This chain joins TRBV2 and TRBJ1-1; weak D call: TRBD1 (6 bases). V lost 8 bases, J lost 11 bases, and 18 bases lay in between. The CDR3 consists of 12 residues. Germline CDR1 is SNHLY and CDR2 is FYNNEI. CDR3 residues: CASRIRQEEAFF. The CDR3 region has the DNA TGTGCCAGCCGGATAAGACAGGAGGAGGCTTTCTTT.

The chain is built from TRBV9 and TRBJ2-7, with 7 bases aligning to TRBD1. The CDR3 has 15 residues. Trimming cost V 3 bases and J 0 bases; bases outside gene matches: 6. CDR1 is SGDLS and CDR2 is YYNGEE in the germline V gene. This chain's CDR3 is CASSAQGQSSYEQYF. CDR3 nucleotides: TGTGCCAGCAGCGCGCAGGGACAGAGCTCCTACGAGCAGTACTTC.

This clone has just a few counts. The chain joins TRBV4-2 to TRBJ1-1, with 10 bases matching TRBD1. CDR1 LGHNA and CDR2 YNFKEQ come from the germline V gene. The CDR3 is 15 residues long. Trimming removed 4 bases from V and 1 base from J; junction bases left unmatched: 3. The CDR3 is CASSPRQGANTEAFF. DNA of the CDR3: TGTGCCAGCAGCCCTAGACAGGGGGCGAACACTGAAGCTTTCTTT.

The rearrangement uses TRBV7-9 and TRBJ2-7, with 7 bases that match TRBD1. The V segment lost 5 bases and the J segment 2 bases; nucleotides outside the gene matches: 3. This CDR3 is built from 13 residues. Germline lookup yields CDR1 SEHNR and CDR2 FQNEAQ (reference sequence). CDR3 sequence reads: CASSLGGPYEQYF. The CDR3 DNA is TGTGCCAGCAGCCTAGGGGGCCCCTACGAGCAGTACTTC.

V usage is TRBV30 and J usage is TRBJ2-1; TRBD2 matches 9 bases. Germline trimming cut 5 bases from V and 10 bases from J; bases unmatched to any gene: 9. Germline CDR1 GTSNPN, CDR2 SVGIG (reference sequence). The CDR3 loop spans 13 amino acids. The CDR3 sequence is CAWALIAGEEQFF. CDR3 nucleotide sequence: TGTGCCTGGGCATTAATAGCGGGAGAGGAGCAGTTCTTC. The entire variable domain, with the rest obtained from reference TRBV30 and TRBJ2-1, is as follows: SQTIHQWPATLVQPVGSPLSLECTVEGTSNPNLYWYRQAAGRGLQLLFYSVGIGQISSEVPQNLSASRPQDRQFILSSKKLLLSDSGFYLCAWALIAGEEQFFGPGTRLTVL.

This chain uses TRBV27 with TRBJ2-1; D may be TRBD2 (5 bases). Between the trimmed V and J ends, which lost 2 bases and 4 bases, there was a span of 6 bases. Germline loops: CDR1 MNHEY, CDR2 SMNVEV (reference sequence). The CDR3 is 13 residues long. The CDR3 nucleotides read TGTGCCAGCAGTTTAGGACTGTACAATGAGCAGTTCTTC. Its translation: CASSLGLYNEQFF.

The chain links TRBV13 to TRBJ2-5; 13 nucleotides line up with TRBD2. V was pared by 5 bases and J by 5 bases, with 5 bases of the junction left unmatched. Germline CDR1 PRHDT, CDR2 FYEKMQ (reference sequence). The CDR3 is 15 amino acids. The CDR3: CASSPPTSGRETQYF. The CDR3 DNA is TGTGCCAGCAGCCCCCCGACTAGCGGGAGGGAGACCCAGTACTTC. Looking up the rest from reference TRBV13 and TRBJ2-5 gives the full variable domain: AAGVIQSPRHLIKEKRETATLKCYPIPRHDTVYWYQQGPGQDPQFLISFYEKMQSDKGSIPDRFSAQQFSDYHSELNMSSLELGDSALYFCASSPPTSGRETQYFGPGTRLLVL.

The CDR3 DNA sequence: TGCAGTGCAACCTACCGCAATGAGCAGTTCTTC. Translated, it gives CSATYRNEQFF. The chain couples TRBV20-1 to TRBJ2-1; D gene uncertain. Germline V lookup: CDR1 DFQATT, CDR2 SNEGSKA (reference sequence). Deletions cut 6 bases from V and 6 bases from J, with 9 bases between. The CDR3 extends over 11 amino acids.

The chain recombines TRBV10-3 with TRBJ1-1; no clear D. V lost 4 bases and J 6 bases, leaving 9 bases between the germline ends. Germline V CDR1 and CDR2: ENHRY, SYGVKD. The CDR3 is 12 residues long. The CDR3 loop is CAISAPGPEAFF. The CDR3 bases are TGTGCCATCAGTGCGCCGGGTCCTGAAGCTTTCTTT.

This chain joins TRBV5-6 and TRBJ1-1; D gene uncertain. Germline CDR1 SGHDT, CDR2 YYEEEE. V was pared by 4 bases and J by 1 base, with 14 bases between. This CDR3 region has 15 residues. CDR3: CASSQYRTPNTEAFF. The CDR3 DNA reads TGTGCCAGCAGCCAATACAGAACACCGAACACTGAAGCTTTCTTT.

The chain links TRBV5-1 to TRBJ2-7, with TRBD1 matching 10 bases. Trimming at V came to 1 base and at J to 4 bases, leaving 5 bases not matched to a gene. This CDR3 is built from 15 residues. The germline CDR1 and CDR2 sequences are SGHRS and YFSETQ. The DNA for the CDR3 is TGCGCCAGCAGCTTGATGGGACAGGGGCAGTACGAGCAGTACTTC. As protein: CASSLMGQGQYEQYF.

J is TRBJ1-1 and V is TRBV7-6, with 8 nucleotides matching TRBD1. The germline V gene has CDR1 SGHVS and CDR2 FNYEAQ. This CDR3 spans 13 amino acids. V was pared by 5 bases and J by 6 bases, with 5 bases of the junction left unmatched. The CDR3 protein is CASSAGGLAEAFF. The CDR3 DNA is TGTGCCAGCAGCGCAGGGGGCTTGGCTGAAGCTTTCTTT.

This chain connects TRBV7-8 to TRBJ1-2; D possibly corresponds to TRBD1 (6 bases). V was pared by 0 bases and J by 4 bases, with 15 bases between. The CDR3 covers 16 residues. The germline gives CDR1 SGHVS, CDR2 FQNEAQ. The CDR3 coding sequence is TGTGCCAGCAGCTTAGCCACAGGGATGTTCTTCTATGGCTACACCTTC. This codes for CASSLATGMFFYGYTF.